The clone carrying this T cell receptor (beta chain) was seen a single time. The sample belongs to a study of OX40 agonist ivuxolimab in advanced cancers. The method was immunoSEQ multiplex PCR; TCRdb's version includes in-frame clones alone and lacks a portion of them. The sample lists over 60,000 clones, over 75% occurring once. This CDR3 is 15 amino acids long. Germline V CDR1 and CDR2: MDHEN, SYDVKM. The V gene lost 6 bases and the J gene lost 1 base, with 13 bases spanning the gap. The material was CD4+ or CD8+ T cells sorted from blood, obtained in a trial of the OX40 agonist ivuxolimab. This TCR derives from an adult with an advanced solid tumor such as melanoma, head and neck, liver or kidney cancer. The chain couples TRBV28 to TRBJ2-1; perhaps TRBD2 as D (7 bases). DNA of the CDR3: TGTGCCAGCAGCCCCGGGGGGCTGTCCTACAATGAGCAGTTCTTC. It translates to CASSPGGLSYNEQFF.